This T cell receptor beta chain was found in a study of cytomegalovirus exposure and HLA in healthy donors. Background on the study: An early release of data contained around 80 million unique TCRs, which came from HLA-typed donors.

Primers included in the PCR were 60 Vbeta and 13 Jbeta primers. Some clones are missing from TCRdb's copy, which holds only in-frame ones; the method was immunoSEQ multiplex PCR. The repertoire has fewer than 250,000 clones, approximately 82% of them found once; the top ten carry 3.8%. This CDR3 comprises 13 residues. Germline V CDR1 and CDR2: SGHRS, YFSETQ. V trimming: 7 bases; J trimming: 4 bases; junction bases outside the gene matches: 6. V and J are TRBV5-1 and TRBJ2-3; 7 bases are a match to TRBD1. Sequenced: PBMCs. This TCR derives from a male donor in good health and CMV-seronegative. CDR3 region: CASWRQGSDTQYF. The CDR3 DNA reads TGCGCCAGCTGGCGACAGGGATCAGATACGCAGTATTTT.